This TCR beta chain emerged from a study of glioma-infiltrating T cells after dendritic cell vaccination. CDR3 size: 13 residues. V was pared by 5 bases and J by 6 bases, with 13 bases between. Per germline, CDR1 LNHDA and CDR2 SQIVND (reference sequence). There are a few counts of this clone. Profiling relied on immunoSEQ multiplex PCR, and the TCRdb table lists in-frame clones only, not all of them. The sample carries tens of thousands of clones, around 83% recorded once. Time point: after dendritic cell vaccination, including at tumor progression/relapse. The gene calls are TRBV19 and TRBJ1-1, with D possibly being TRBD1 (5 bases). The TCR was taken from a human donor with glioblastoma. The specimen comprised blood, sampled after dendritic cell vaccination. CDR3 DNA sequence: TGTGCCAGTAGTTCGACAGTAATCTCTGAAGCTTTCTTT. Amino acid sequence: CASSSTVISEAFF.